The rows below give T cell receptor beta chains drawn from one sample of a study of vaccination and CD4 T cells after COVID-19. These receptors' targets are unknown. TCRdb re-derived calls from the PCR reads in MiXCR, one entry per CDR3 protein. Of about 11,000 distinct CDR3 sequences listed, around 50% are singletons. The specimen sequenced was CD4+ T cells from blood, cultured in vitro. Receptor source: a human donor who had recovered from COVID-19. The CDR3 runs from the conserved cysteine through the conserved F or W. The order of the fields is clone size, V gene, J gene, D gene, CDR3 DNA, CDR3 protein. A D gene is named only where the DNA matches it firmly. Clone size is stated in some rows and not others, as once, few, many or a class when expanded.

>once|TRBV30|TRBJ1-2|.
TGTGCCTGTTCATCGGACTTCTATGGCTACACCTTC
CACSSDFYGYTF
>.|TRBV27|TRBJ1-6|.
TGTGCCAGCAGTACGGGAGGTTTACCCCTCCACTTT
CASSTGGLPLHF
>.|TRBV5-1|TRBJ1-6|.
TGCGCCAGCAGCTCGGACATTTTGAGCTCCTATAATTCACCCCTTCACTTT
CASSSDILSSYNSPLHF
>large|TRBV12-3/TRBV12-4|TRBJ1-2|.
TGTGCCAGCCACCCGGGGGGAGGGGGCTATGGCTACACCTTC
CASHPGGGGYGYTF
>.|TRBV20-1|TRBJ1-1|TRBD1
TGCAGTGCTAGAGGAGAAGGGGGCAAAGGGACTGAAGCTTTCTTT
CSARGEGGKGTEAFF
>.|TRBV14|TRBJ1-2|TRBD1
TGTGCCAGCAGCTGGACAGGCCCGTATGGCTACACCTTC
CASSWTGPYGYTF
>.|TRBV7-9|TRBJ2-3|TRBD1
TGTGCCAGCAGCTTCCGACAGGGGACGGATACGCAGTATTTT
CASSFRQGTDTQYF
>.|TRBV20-1|TRBJ2-3|.
TGCAGTGCTGACAGTCTCCCGGATACGCAGTATTTT
CSADSLPDTQYF
>.|TRBV6-1|TRBJ1-2|.
TGTGCCAGCACGGCCTCTAACTATGGCTACACCTTC
CASTASNYGYTF
>.|TRBV20-1|TRBJ1-6|TRBD1
TGCAGTGCTAGAGATTTGACAGGGTCTCGTGATTCACCCCTCCACTTT
CSARDLTGSRDSPLHF
>few|TRBV30|TRBJ1-5|.
TGTGCCTGGAGTGGATCAGGGAATCAGCCCCAGCATTTT
CAWSGSGNQPQHF
>few|TRBV7-9|TRBJ1-2|.
TGTGCCAGCAGCTTCGAAGGGAACTTCTATGGCTACACCTTC
CASSFEGNFYGYTF
>.|TRBV7-2|TRBJ1-2|TRBD1
TGTGCCAGCAGCCCAGGACAGGGCGCGGAATACTATGGCTACACCTTC
CASSPGQGAEYYGYTF
>.|TRBV30|TRBJ1-1|.
TGTGCCTGGAGTCATCCGATTGAAGCTTTCTTT
CAWSHPIEAFF
>few|TRBV5-4|TRBJ1-1|.
TGTGCCAGCAGTGGGGTCGAGGGTCACACTGAAGCTTTCTTT
CASSGVEGHTEAFF
>.|TRBV28|TRBJ2-1|TRBD2
TGTGCCAGCAGTTTTCCCTTTCGGCTAGCGGGAGGTTTGGAGCAGTTCTTC
CASSFPFRLAGGLEQFF
>.|TRBV28|TRBJ2-1|TRBD1
TGTGCCAGCAGTCGAGGGACAGGAGAGACCAATGAGCAGTTCTTC
CASSRGTGETNEQFF
>.|TRBV20-1|TRBJ1-5|.
TGCAGTGCTAGCAAAGGTGGTTATAGCAATCAGCCCCAGCATTTT
CSASKGGYSNQPQHF
>.|TRBV27|TRBJ1-5|.
TGTGCCAGCAGTTTGGCAGGGCTAAATCAGCCCCAGCATTTT
CASSLAGLNQPQHF
>once|TRBV10-3|TRBJ2-7|TRBD2
TGTGCCATCAGTGAGTCGGGACTAGCGGGAGCTGGGGACGAGCAGTACTTC
CAISESGLAGAGDEQYF
>once|TRBV24-1|TRBJ2-4|.
TGTGCCACCAGTGACAGTCCCGGGCGGAACATTCAGTACTTC
CATSDSPGRNIQYF
>once|TRBV2|TRBJ1-5|TRBD1
TGTGCCAGCTCGAGACAGGGAACACGAAGCAATCAGCCCCAGCATTTT
CASSRQGTRSNQPQHF
>few|TRBV7-2|TRBJ1-5|.
TGTGCCAGCAGCCCGGAAGGGGTCTTGGCCCAGCATTTT
CASSPEGVLAQHF
>.|TRBV18|TRBJ2-7|TRBD2
TGTGCCAGCTCAGTGGGACTAGCGGAGTACAATGAGCAGTACTTC
CASSVGLAEYNEQYF
>.|TRBV5-1|TRBJ1-3|.
TGCGCCAGCAGCTTGGCCGGCAGCTCTGGAAACACCATATATTTT
CASSLAGSSGNTIYF
>few|TRBV20-1|TRBJ2-3|.
TGCAGTGCTAGAGTAGCAGGGGTTAAGGAATCAGATACGCAGTATTTT
CSARVAGVKESDTQYF
>.|TRBV20-1|TRBJ2-5|TRBD1
TGCAGTGCTAAACCGGGACAGGGGTCAGAGACCCAGTACTTC
CSAKPGQGSETQYF
>.|TRBV15|TRBJ2-3|TRBD2
TGTGCCACCAGCAGAGATCGGGAGGGCCGCGATACGCAGTATTTT
CATSRDREGRDTQYF
>once|TRBV3-1|TRBJ1-5|.
TGTGCCAGCAGCCAAGCACCCAATCAGCCCCAGCATTTT
CASSQAPNQPQHF
>few|TRBV7-2|TRBJ2-2|.
TGTGCCAGCAGCTTAAGGTTCGGGGACTCGACCGGGGAGCTGTTTTTT
CASSLRFGDSTGELFF
>.|TRBV19|TRBJ1-2|.
TGTGCCAGTAGGAGCCCGGGACCCTATGGCTACACCTTC
CASRSPGPYGYTF
>few|TRBV20-1|TRBJ2-5|.
TGCAGTGCTAGGGGCGGGCAAACCCAAGAGACCCAGTACTTC
CSARGGQTQETQYF
>.|TRBV2|TRBJ1-6|.
TGTGCCAGCAGGTCCGGGACCCCACATAATTCACCCCTCCACTTT
CASRSGTPHNSPLHF
>.|TRBV7-9|TRBJ2-4|.
TGTGCCAGCAGCTCAAGGGGGACAAAGGTGACTCTAGCCAAAAACATTCAGTACTTC
CASSSRGTKVTLAKNIQYF
>.|TRBV2|TRBJ2-3|.
TGTGCCAGCGCGTCTAGGGGAGCAGATACGCAGTATTTT
CASASRGADTQYF
>.|TRBV2|TRBJ1-2|.
TGTGCCACCTCTGGACAGAGGACGGGGGGTGGCTACACCTTC
CATSGQRTGGGYTF
>few|TRBV27|TRBJ1-1|TRBD1
TGTGCCAGCAGTCCCTGGGACAGGGTGAACACTGAAGCTTTCTTT
CASSPWDRVNTEAFF
>medium-sized|TRBV24-1|TRBJ2-2|.
TGTGCCACCAGTGATTACAGGGACACCGGGGAGCTGTTTTTT
CATSDYRDTGELFF
>few|TRBV2|TRBJ1-5|TRBD1
TGTGCCAGCAGTCGACAGGGTGGTCAGCCCCAGCATTTT
CASSRQGGQPQHF
>.|TRBV7-9|TRBJ2-7|.
TGTGCCAGCAGCTTAAACTCAGGTTCACCCGAGCAGTACTTC
CASSLNSGSPEQYF
>few|TRBV6-1|TRBJ1-5|.
TGTGCCAGCGATCGGCAGCCCCAGCATTTT
CASDRQPQHF
>.|TRBV20-1|TRBJ2-3|.
TGCAGTGCTAGCAAGGACCATAGCACAGATACGCAGTATTTT
CSASKDHSTDTQYF
>.|TRBV20-1|TRBJ1-3|.
TGCAGTGCTAGCCTGAGTGCGACTCTCTCTGGAAACACCATATATTTT
CSASLSATLSGNTIYF